This paragraph covers one TCR beta chain sequence. V lost 5 bases, J lost 5 bases, and 15 bases lay in between. Per the germline V gene, CDR1 is LNHNV and CDR2 is YYDKDF (reference sequence). There are 14 residues in the CDR3. The sample is drawn from a study of blood T cell repertoires in COVID-19. Only in-frame clones appear in the TCRdb table, and some are missing; sequencing was by immunoSEQ multiplex PCR. The table records under 65,000 clones, roughly 87% of them present only once. Source material: peripheral blood. The rearrangement links TRBV15 to TRBJ1-1; D gene ambiguous. The receptor's source is an older man in a cohort sampled during active COVID-19. The CDR3 sequence: CATSGLKTTTEAFF. The CDR3, as DNA: TGTGCCACCAGCGGGCTGAAGACAACAACTGAAGCTTTCTTT.